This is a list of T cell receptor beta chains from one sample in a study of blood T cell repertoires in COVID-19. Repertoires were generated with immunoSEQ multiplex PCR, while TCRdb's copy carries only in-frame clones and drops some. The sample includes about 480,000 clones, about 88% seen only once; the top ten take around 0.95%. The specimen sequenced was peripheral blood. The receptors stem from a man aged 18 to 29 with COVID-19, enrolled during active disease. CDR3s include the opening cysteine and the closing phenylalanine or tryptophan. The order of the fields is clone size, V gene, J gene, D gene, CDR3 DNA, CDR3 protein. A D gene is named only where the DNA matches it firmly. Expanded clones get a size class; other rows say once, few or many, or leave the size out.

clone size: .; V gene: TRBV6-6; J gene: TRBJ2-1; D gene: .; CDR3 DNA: TGTGCCAGCAGTTATAGGAGGGCCGTCGTAATAGAGCAGTTCTTC; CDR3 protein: CASSYRRAVVIEQFF
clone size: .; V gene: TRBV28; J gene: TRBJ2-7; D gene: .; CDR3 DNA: TGTGCCAGCAGTTGGCGGAGTACCTACGAGCAGTACTTC; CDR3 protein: CASSWRSTYEQYF
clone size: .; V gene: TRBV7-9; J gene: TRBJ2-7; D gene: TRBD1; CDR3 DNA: TGTGCCAGCACCGGCCGACAGGGTCACCCGGGGGAGCAGTACTTC; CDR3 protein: CASTGRQGHPGEQYF
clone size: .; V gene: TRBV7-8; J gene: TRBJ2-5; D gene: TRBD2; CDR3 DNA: TGTGCCAGCAGTGGACTAGCGGGGGGCCAAGAGACCCAGTACTTC; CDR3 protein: CASSGLAGGQETQYF
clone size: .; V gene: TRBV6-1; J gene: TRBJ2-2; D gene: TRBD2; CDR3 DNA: TGTGCCAGCAGTGCACTAGCGGCCACGAACACCGGGGAGCTGTTTTTT; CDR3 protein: CASSALAATNTGELFF
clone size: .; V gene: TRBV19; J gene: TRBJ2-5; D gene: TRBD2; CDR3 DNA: TGTGCCAGTAGTATAGCCCTAGCGGGAGGGCCAGAGACCCAGTACTTC; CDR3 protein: CASSIALAGGPETQYF
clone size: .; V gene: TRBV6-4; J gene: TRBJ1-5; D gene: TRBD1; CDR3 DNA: TGTGCCAGCAGTGAAAGGGACAGTAATCCCGATCAGCCCCAGCATTTT; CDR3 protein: CASSERDSNPDQPQHF
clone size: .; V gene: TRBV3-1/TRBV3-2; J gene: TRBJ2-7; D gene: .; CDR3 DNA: TGTGCCAGCAGTGCCGGACACCACTACGAGCAGTACTTC; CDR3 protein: CASSAGHHYEQYF
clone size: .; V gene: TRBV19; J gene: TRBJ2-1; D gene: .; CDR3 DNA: TGTGCCTGCGGCTGGCAGCACAATGAGCAGTTCTTC; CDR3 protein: CACGWQHNEQFF
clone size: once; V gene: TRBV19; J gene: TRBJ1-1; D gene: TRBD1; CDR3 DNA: TGTGCCAGTAGTAAATACAGGGGGCAGCTCACTGAAGCTTTCTTT; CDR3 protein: CASSKYRGQLTEAFF
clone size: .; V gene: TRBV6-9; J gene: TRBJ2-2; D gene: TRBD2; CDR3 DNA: TGTGCCAGCAGCTACGGGACTAGCGGGATATCGAGCACCGGGGAGCTGTTTTTT; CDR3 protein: CASSYGTSGISSTGELFF
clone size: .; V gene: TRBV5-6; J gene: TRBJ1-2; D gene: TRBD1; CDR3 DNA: TGTGCCAGCAACCCACCGGGACAGGGCTATGGCTACACCTTC; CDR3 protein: CASNPPGQGYGYTF
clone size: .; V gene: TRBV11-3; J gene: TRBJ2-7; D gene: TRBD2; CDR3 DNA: TGTGCCAGCAGCTTAGGGACTAGCGGGAGCCACGAGCAGTACTTC; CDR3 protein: CASSLGTSGSHEQYF
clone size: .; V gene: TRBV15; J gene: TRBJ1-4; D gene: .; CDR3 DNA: TGTGCCACCAGATGGGACACAGAGAATGAAAAACTGTTTTTT; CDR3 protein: CATRWDTENEKLFF
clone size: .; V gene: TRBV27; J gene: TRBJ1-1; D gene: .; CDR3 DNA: TGTGCCAGCAGGCCCCAAGGGGGTGGCACTGAAGCTTTCTTT; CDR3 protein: CASRPQGGGTEAFF
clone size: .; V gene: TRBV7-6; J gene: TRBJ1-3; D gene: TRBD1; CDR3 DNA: TGTGCCAGCAGCTTAGGTGGTATCCAGGGACAGGGAACTGGAAACACCATATATTTT; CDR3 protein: CASSLGGIQGQGTGNTIYF
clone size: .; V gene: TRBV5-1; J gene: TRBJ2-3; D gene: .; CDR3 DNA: TGCGCCAGCAGCCTTAGCTCGGGCACAGATACGCAGTATTTT; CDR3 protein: CASSLSSGTDTQYF
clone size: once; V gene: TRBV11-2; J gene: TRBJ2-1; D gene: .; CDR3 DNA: TGTGCCAGCAGCTCCAGGGGGGCATATGAGCAGTTCTTC; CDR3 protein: CASSSRGAYEQFF
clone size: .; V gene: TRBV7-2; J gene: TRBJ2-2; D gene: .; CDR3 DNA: TGTGCCAGCAGCTTTCAGGCGGGCGGGGAGCTGTTTTTT; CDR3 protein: CASSFQAGGELFF
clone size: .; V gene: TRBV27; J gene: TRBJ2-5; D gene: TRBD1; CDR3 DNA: TGTGCCAGCAGTCCCAGACAGGGGGCGACACAAGAGACCCAGTACTTC; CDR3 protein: CASSPRQGATQETQYF
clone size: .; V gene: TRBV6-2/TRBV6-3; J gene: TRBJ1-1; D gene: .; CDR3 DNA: TGTGCCAGCAGTTATTTGGGCTCGAACACTGAAGCTTTCTTT; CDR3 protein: CASSYLGSNTEAFF
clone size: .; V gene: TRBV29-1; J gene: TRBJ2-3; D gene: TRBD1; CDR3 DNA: TGCAGCGTTGAAAGGACAGGGGTCACAGATACGCAGTATTTT; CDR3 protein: CSVERTGVTDTQYF
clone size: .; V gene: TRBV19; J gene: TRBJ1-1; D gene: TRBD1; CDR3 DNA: TGTGCCAGTAGTATAGTGGCAGGGGGAGTGAACACTGAAGCTTTCTTT; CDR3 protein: CASSIVAGGVNTEAFF
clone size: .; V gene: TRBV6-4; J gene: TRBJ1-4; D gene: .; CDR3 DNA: TGTGCCAGCAGCTCCTATGAAAAACTGTTTTTT; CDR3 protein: CASSSYEKLFF
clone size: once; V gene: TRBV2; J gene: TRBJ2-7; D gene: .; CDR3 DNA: TGTGCCAGCAGTGGCCGGGACTTGCAGTCCTACGAGCAGTACTTC; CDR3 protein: CASSGRDLQSYEQYF
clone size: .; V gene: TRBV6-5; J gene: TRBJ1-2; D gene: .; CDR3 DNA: TGTGCCAGCAGTTATGAAGGAGGCCTCTATGGCTACACCTTC; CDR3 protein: CASSYEGGLYGYTF
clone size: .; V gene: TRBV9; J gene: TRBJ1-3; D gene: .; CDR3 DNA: TGTGCCAGCAGCGTAACAACTAGCTCTGGAAACACCATATATTTT; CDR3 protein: CASSVTTSSGNTIYF
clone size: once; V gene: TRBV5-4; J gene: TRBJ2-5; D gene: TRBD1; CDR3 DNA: TGTGCCAGCAGCTCGACCGGGACAGGGATAGAGACCCAGTACTTC; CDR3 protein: CASSSTGTGIETQYF
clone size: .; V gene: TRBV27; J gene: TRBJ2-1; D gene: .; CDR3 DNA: TGTGCCAGCGGCAGGACTCCTAGAGATGAGCAGTTCTTC; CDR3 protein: CASGRTPRDEQFF
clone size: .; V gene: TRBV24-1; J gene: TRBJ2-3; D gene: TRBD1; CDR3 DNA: TGTGCCACCAGTGCCGTACGGGACAGGGTTAGCACAGATACGCAGTATTTT; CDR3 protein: CATSAVRDRVSTDTQYF
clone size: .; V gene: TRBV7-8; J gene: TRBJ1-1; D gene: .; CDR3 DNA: TGTGCCAGCAGCTTCCAGTCGCCGGGTTTTGCTTTCTTT; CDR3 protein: CASSFQSPGFAFF
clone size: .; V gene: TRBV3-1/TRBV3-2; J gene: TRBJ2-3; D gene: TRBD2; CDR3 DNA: TGTGCCAGCAGCCAATTTCCAGCGGGAAACACAGATACGCAGTATTTT; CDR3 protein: CASSQFPAGNTDTQYF
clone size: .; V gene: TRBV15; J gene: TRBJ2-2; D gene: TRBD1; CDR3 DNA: TGTGCCACCAGCACCAGGACAGGGCACACCGGGGAGCTGTTTTTT; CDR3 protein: CATSTRTGHTGELFF
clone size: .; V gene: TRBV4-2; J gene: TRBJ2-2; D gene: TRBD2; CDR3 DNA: TGTGCCAGCAGCCAAGGCAGCGGGGGGGCCCCCGGGGAGCTGTTTTTT; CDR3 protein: CASSQGSGGAPGELFF
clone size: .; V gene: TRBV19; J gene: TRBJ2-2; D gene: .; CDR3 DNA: TGTGCCAGTAGTATAGGTTTCAGGGGCACCGGGGAGCTGTTTTTT; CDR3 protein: CASSIGFRGTGELFF
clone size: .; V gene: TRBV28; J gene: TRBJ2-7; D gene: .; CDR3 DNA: TGTGCCAGCAGTCTCGTAGGGGACGAGCAGTACTTC; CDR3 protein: CASSLVGDEQYF
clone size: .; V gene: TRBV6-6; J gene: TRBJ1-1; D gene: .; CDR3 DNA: TGTGCCAGCAGTCAAGGTCGGGGCGGGGTTGAAGCTTTCTTT; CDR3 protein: CASSQGRGGVEAFF
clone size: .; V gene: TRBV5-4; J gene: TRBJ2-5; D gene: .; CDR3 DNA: TGTGCCAGCAGCCCCGCGGCGGCTCTGGGAGAGACCCAGTACTTC; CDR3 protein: CASSPAAALGETQYF
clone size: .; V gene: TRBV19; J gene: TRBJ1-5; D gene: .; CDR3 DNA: TGTGCCAGTACCCTAACAGGGTCGGGCCGCAATCAGCCCCAGCATTTT; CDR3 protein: CASTLTGSGRNQPQHF